Shown below are 26 T cell receptor beta chains from a single sample sequenced in a study of long-term antiretroviral therapy in people with HIV. Assay version v3.0 of immunoSEQ was used, and it was run at survey level. The assay was immunoSEQ multiplex PCR, and TCRdb's table has in-frame clones only and misses some. The sample lists 15,000 or so clones, roughly 78% occurring once. The sample in question was unsorted PBMCs, obtained at the start of antiretroviral therapy. Receptor source: a man aged 30 to 45 with HIV.

This clone was detected only once. The rearrangement joins TRBV2 to TRBJ1-4; D perhaps matches TRBD1 (5 bases). Deletions cut 11 bases from V and 5 bases from J, with 12 bases between. CDR3 length equals 12 residues. Germline CDR1 and CDR2: SNHLY and FYNNEI. Here the CDR3 reads CAGGEGNEKLFF. CDR3 bases: TGTGCCGGAGGGGAGGGAAATGAAAAACTGTTTTTT.

The chain uses TRBV19 and TRBJ2-3; either TRBD1 or TRBD2 may supply D (5 bases each). Germline CDR1 LNHDA, CDR2 SQIVND (reference sequence). Between the trimmed V and J ends, which lost 0 bases and 1 base, there was a span of 8 bases. The CDR3 is 15 amino acids. The DNA of the CDR3 is TGTGCCAGTAGTATAGATTTGGGGGGCACAGATACGCAGTATTTT. The encoded protein is CASSIDLGGTDTQYF.

The V and J genes are TRBV7-9 and TRBJ2-3; D is perhaps TRBD1 or TRBD2 (7 bases each). Trimming removed 5 bases at V and 6 bases at J, with 18 bases between. Germline assignment: CDR1 SEHNR and CDR2 FQNEAQ (reference sequence). The CDR3 has 15 residues. The CDR3 DNA sequence: TGTGCCAGCAGCGAAATTGACAGGGAGGGGGATACGCAGTATTTT. Encoded protein: CASSEIDREGDTQYF.

The chain couples TRBV5-6 to TRBJ2-1; D gene ambiguous. V lost 5 bases to trimming and J lost 5 bases, with 11 bases between them. This CDR3 region has 13 residues. Germline CDR1 SGHDT, CDR2 YYEEEE. This CDR3 reads CASRLEVNNEQFF. CDR3 nucleotides: TGTGCCAGCAGACTCGAGGTGAACAATGAGCAGTTCTTC. Full variable domain (rest looked up from reference TRBV5-6 and TRBJ2-1): DAGVTQSPTHLIKTRGQQVTLRCSPKSGHDTVSWYQQALGQGPQFIFQYYEEEERQRGNFPDRFSGHQFPNYSSELNVNALLLGDSALYLCASRLEVNNEQFFGPGTRLTVL.

Only one count was recorded for this clone. CDR3 residues: CASSSRDRGGTDTQYF. Here the CDR3 DNA reads TGTGCCAGCAGCTCCCGGGACAGGGGAGGGACAGATACGCAGTATTTT. The rearrangement links TRBV11-1 to TRBJ2-3; TRBD1 agrees at 10 bases. Trimming removed 4 bases from V and 3 bases from J; junction bases left unmatched: 7. CDR3 length equals 16 residues. Germline lookup yields CDR1 SGHAT and CDR2 FQDESV (reference sequence).

The sample holds one count of this clone. The chain is built from TRBV4-1 and TRBJ2-2; D uncertain. This CDR3 has 14 residues. V lost 3 bases to trimming and J lost 6 bases, with 11 bases between them. Germline CDR1 reads MGHRA; CDR2 reads YSYEKL. In nucleotides, the CDR3 is TGCGCCAGCAGCCACCCAGGTGGGGCCGGGGAGCTGTTTTTT. Translated: CASSHPGGAGELFF.

This chain links TRBV5-1 with TRBJ2-7; D possibly corresponds to TRBD2 (6 bases). CDR3 length equals 15 residues. V lost 2 bases to trimming and J lost 0 bases, with 12 bases between them. Germline V gives CDR1 SGHRS, CDR2 YFSETQ. The CDR3 DNA follows: TGCGCCAGCAGCTTTCATAGCGGTAGCTCCTACGAGCAGTACTTC. Translating gives CASSFHSGSSYEQYF.

This sequence joins TRBV28 and TRBJ2-7, with D tentatively TRBD2 (6 bases). From germline, CDR1 is MDHEN and CDR2 SYDVKM. This CDR3 is 12 amino acids long. Trimming stripped 2 bases from V and 4 bases from J, with 6 bases between. The CDR3 DNA reads as TGTGCCAGCAGTTTAGGGGGGTACGAGCAGTACTTC. Its protein is CASSLGGYEQYF.

This clone was seen more than once but under ten times. The J gene is TRBJ2-3, the V gene TRBV27; the match to TRBD1 covers 12 bases. Germline loops: CDR1 MNHEY, CDR2 SMNVEV (reference sequence). V dropped 4 bases and J dropped 6; count of bases not matched to a gene: 11. CDR3 length equals 17 residues. The CDR3 DNA follows: TGTGCCAGCAGTTCGGGACAGGGGGCGACCTTTTATGATACGCAGTATTTT. This translates into CASSSGQGATFYDTQYF.

The chain has TRBV20-1 and TRBJ2-3, with D unresolved. The V gene's germline CDR1 is DFQATT and CDR2 SNEGSKA (reference sequence). This CDR3 contains 10 residues. V lost 5 bases, J lost 6 bases, and 6 bases lay in between. CDR3 in amino acids: CSASKDTQYF. The CDR3 region has the DNA TGCAGTGCTTCTAAGGATACGCAGTATTTT.

This clone appeared a single time. The V and J genes are TRBV5-4 and TRBJ2-3; TRBD2 agrees at 7 bases. Germline CDR1 is SGHNT and CDR2 is YYREEE (reference sequence). Germline trimming cut 1 base from V and 2 bases from J; bases unmatched to any gene: 7. This CDR3 has 16 residues. CDR3 bases: TGTGCCAGCAGCTTGCCGAGGGAGGGCCCCACAGATACGCAGTATTTT. It translates to CASSLPREGPTDTQYF.

The chain recombines TRBV28 with TRBJ2-7; D call uncertain. The CDR3 contains 10 residues. Trimming left V 8 bases short and J 4 bases short, with 6 bases between. The germline gives CDR1 MDHEN, CDR2 SYDVKM. The CDR3 loop reads CASGLYEQYF. The DNA for the CDR3 is TGTGCCAGCGGATTATACGAGCAGTACTTC.

By sample share, this clone is medium-sized. This chain links TRBV27 with TRBJ2-3, with TRBD2 identical over 15 bases. J gave up 4 bases and V 4 bases, and 6 bases lay outside the gene matches. This CDR3 contains 17 residues. Germline CDR1 reads MNHEY; CDR2 reads SMNVEV (reference sequence). CDR3 region: CASSSRTSGRVADTQYF. The CDR3 DNA is TGTGCCAGCAGTTCCCGGACTAGCGGGAGGGTTGCAGATACGCAGTATTTT.

The chain links TRBV6-6 to TRBJ1-6; D uncertain. The V and J ends lost 2 bases and 9 bases respectively, with 11 bases between them. Germline CDR1 MNHNY, CDR2 SVGAGI (reference sequence). This CDR3 is built from 14 residues. The CDR3 nucleotides read TGTGCCAGCAGTTACGCCCCAGCCAGTTCACCCCTCCACTTT. Amino acids: CASSYAPASSPLHF.

J is TRBJ2-6 and V is TRBV5-4; D may correspond to TRBD1 or TRBD2 (6 bases each). Trimming pared 9 bases from V and 0 bases from J, leaving 25 bases between. Germline V gene data show CDR1 as SGHNT and CDR2 as YYREEE (reference sequence). This CDR3 region has 19 residues. CDR3 sequence: CATPGGGSANPSGANVLTF. CDR3 nucleotide sequence: TGTGCCACCCCCGGGGGCGGATCAGCCAACCCCTCTGGGGCCAACGTCCTGACTTTC.

This rearrangement joins TRBV18 to TRBJ1-5; TRBD1 matches at 8 bases. Germline CDR1 is KGHSH and CDR2 is LQKENI. The CDR3 is 16 residues long. The V segment lost 4 bases and the J segment 2 bases; nucleotides outside the gene matches: 7. CDR3: CASSRTGGRGNQPQHF. For the CDR3, the DNA is TGTGCCAGCTCACGTACAGGGGGAAGGGGCAATCAGCCCCAGCATTTT.

This sequence joins TRBV25-1 and TRBJ2-6, with no clear D. The V gene's germline CDR1 is MGHDK and CDR2 SYGVNS. V lost 2 bases, J lost 1 base, and 3 bases lay in between. The CDR3 covers 14 residues. The CDR3: CASSEGSGANVLTF. CDR3 DNA: TGTGCCAGCAGTGAAGGGTCTGGGGCCAACGTCCTGACTTTC.

The rearrangement links TRBV19 to TRBJ1-2; 10 nucleotides align to TRBD1. Germline V CDR1 and CDR2: LNHDA, SQIVND (reference sequence). CDR3 length: 17 amino acids. Trimming at V came to 5 bases and at J to 4 bases, leaving 13 bases not matched to a gene. As DNA, the CDR3 is TGTGCCAGTAGTCTCCGACCGGGACAGGGGATTCCCTATGGCTACACCTTC. This encodes CASSLRPGQGIPYGYTF.

This clone came up once. This chain connects TRBV28 to TRBJ2-5; D is perhaps TRBD1 or TRBD2 (5 bases each). Trimming took 6 bases from V and 2 from J, leaving 10 bases between them. Germline loops: CDR1 MDHEN, CDR2 SYDVKM. This CDR3 region has 13 residues. The CDR3 region is CASRTGGQETQYF. CDR3 DNA sequence: TGTGCCAGCAGAACAGGCGGGCAAGAGACCCAGTACTTC.

The table lists this clone with a few counts. V gene TRBV7-9 combines with J gene TRBJ2-7, with 11 positions matching TRBD1. The length of the CDR3 is 15 residues. Germline values: CDR1 SEHNR, CDR2 FQNEAQ (reference sequence). V was clipped by 5 bases and J by 5 bases; unmatched bases: 8. The CDR3 nucleotides are TGTGCCAGCAGCGGTAGGGACAGGGGGGACGACGAGCAGTACTTC. Translation gives CASSGRDRGDDEQYF.

The chain carries TRBV18 and TRBJ2-1, with 9 bases identical to TRBD2. Germline V gene data show CDR1 as KGHSH and CDR2 as LQKENI. The CDR3 is 18 amino acids. Trimming cost V 1 base and J 6 bases; bases outside gene matches: 13. The CDR3: CASSPRGGAGTSINEQFF. In DNA form, the CDR3 reads TGTGCCAGCTCACCACGTGGCGGAGCCGGGACTAGCATCAATGAGCAGTTCTTC.

The chain couples TRBV7-6 to TRBJ1-2; no clear D. CDR3 length: 12 residues. V dropped 5 bases and J dropped 6 bases, with 10 bases sitting between them. Germline loops: CDR1 SGHVS, CDR2 FNYEAQ. CDR3 sequence: CASSRNWDGYTF. The CDR3 bases are TGTGCCAGCAGCCGTAACTGGGATGGCTACACCTTC. Full variable domain (missing parts from reference TRBV7-6 and TRBJ1-2): GAGVSQSPRYKVTKRGQDVALRCDPISGHVSLYWYRQALGQGPEFLTYFNYEAQQDKSGLPNDRFSAERPEGSISTLTIQRTEQRDSAMYRCASSRNWDGYTFGSGTRLTVV.

The chain combines TRBV7-9 with TRBJ1-5, with 9 bases fitting TRBD1. CDR1 and CDR2 from the germline V gene are SEHNR and FQNEAQ (reference sequence). J gave up 7 bases and V 1 base, and 2 bases lay outside the gene matches. The CDR3 totals 14 residues. CDR3 in DNA: TGTGCCAGCAGCTTAGGACAGGGGGGACAGCCCCAGCATTTT. Translation gives CASSLGQGGQPQHF.

The chain employs TRBV30 and TRBJ2-2; no definite D call. Germline-derived CDR1 and CDR2 are GTSNPN and SVGIG (reference sequence). V lost 0 bases to trimming and J lost 5 bases, with 10 bases between them. This CDR3 has 14 residues. The CDR3 DNA sequence: TGTGCCTGGAGTGTACGGACGGCAACCGGGGAGCTGTTTTTT. It specifies CAWSVRTATGELFF.

This chain links TRBV5-5 with TRBJ2-3; TRBD1 matches 9 bases. This CDR3 is 17 amino acids long. In germline, CDR1 is SGHKS, CDR2 YYEKEE (reference sequence). V trimming: 4 bases; J trimming: 2 bases; junction bases outside the gene matches: 11. DNA of the CDR3: TGTGCCAGCAGCCCGGGGCGGGACAGGGACCCCACAGATACGCAGTATTTT. Its protein product is CASSPGRDRDPTDTQYF.

The chain links TRBV6-4 to TRBJ1-5; D gene ambiguous. This CDR3 region has 14 residues. V was trimmed by 3 bases and J by 4 bases, leaving 10 bases between them. CDR1 is MRHNA, CDR2 SNTAGT, per germline. CDR3 in amino acids: CASSEETGNQPQHF. The CDR3 bases are TGTGCCAGCAGTGAGGAGACGGGGAATCAGCCCCAGCATTTT.